A selection of T cell receptor beta chains follows, all from one sample in a study of CD8+CD57+ T cells in acquired aplastic anemia. A single record per CDR3 protein comes from TCRdb applying MiXCR to the reads. The profile shows about 200,000 distinct CDR3 sequences, over 55% of them singletons. Sequenced sample: sorted CD4+, CD8+, or CD8+CD57+ T cells (not recorded which) from PBMCs. The receptor source for this set is a human donor with aplastic anemia. Both conserved end residues are part of each CDR3. A D gene is named only where the DNA matches it firmly. Not every row has a clone size; where given, it reads once, few, many or a size class.

V gene	D gene	J gene	clone size	CDR3 protein
TRBV7-9	TRBD1	TRBJ1-2	-	CASSQGEGNYGYTF
TRBV5-1	TRBD2	TRBJ2-1	once	CASSWTSGRNYNEQFF
TRBV29-1	-	TRBJ1-2	-	CSVVGGDGYTF
TRBV20-1	-	TRBJ2-1	-	CSASSGTDNNEQFF
TRBV29-1	TRBD1	TRBJ1-2	-	CSVEDMDRVGYTF
TRBV20-1	-	TRBJ1-4	-	CSARRQNEKLFF
TRBV19	-	TRBJ1-5	many	CASSSRRGDQPQHF
TRBV29-1	-	TRBJ2-7	-	CSVGQVYEQYF
TRBV29-1	TRBD2	TRBJ2-2	-	CSVGTSRTGELFF
TRBV10-3	-	TRBJ1-1	-	CAISVDTGLTEAFF
TRBV7-8	-	TRBJ1-1	-	CASSLAVRNTEDFF
TRBV19	-	TRBJ2-1	-	CATSYYNEQFF
TRBV6-1	TRBD1	TRBJ2-7	few	CASSVQGQGHYEQYF
TRBV20-1	-	TRBJ1-1	-	CSAWSLNTEAFF
TRBV7-9	TRBD1	TRBJ2-7	many	CASSPPPTGAEQYF
TRBV9	TRBD1	TRBJ1-1	-	CASSFTLTGGTEAFF
TRBV29-1	-	TRBJ1-1	-	CSVDRQGKGASRAFF
TRBV7-9	-	TRBJ1-3	-	CASSLPRRLGNTIYF
TRBV20-1	-	TRBJ1-2	-	CSALGQSLNYGYTF
TRBV29-1	-	TRBJ2-5	-	CSAQEIKETQYF
TRBV20-1	TRBD2	TRBJ2-7	-	CSAKTGTRYYEQYF
TRBV5-5	-	TRBJ2-7	-	CASSTPGLSSYEQYF
TRBV15	-	TRBJ2-7	few	CATSRDMGGYEQYF
TRBV29-1	-	TRBJ1-2	few	CSVERNVGGYYGYTF
TRBV19	-	TRBJ1-2	-	CASSTEGGVGYTF
TRBV7-9	-	TRBJ2-7	few	CASSHPRAEQYF
TRBV5-4	TRBD1	TRBJ2-6	-	CASSWDSFSGANVLTF
TRBV19	-	TRBJ1-1	-	CASSVHLNTEAFF
TRBV11-3	-	TRBJ1-1	many	CARVRTEAFF
TRBV2	-	TRBJ1-2	-	CASSEEGVNYGYTF
TRBV6-6	TRBD1	TRBJ2-5	-	CASSFSGQGASETQYF
TRBV7-2	-	TRBJ2-2	-	CASSFSGTSNTGELFF
TRBV10-3	-	TRBJ2-1	-	CAISEGPADNEQFF
TRBV5-1	TRBD1	TRBJ1-1	-	CASSYTGGDTEAFF
TRBV4-2	-	TRBJ2-1	-	CASSKIGGGYNEQFF
TRBV29-1	TRBD2	TRBJ2-7	-	CSVEVGLAGGRSYEQYF
TRBV15	-	TRBJ2-1	-	CATSRDKGTGYEQFF
TRBV29-1	-	TRBJ2-2	-	CSVQVGGAGPGELVF
TRBV10-3	-	TRBJ1-1	-	CAISGSRAGTEASF
TRBV7-3	-	TRBJ1-1	few	CASSSDGNTEAFF
TRBV24-1	-	TRBJ2-2	-	CATSDLTANTGELFF
TRBV15	-	TRBJ1-4	-	CATSRKAGTANEKLFF
TRBV29-1	-	TRBJ2-3	-	CSVDMGAATDTQYF
TRBV25-1	TRBD1	TRBJ1-2	once	CASSVTGSGGYTF
TRBV20-1	-	TRBJ2-1	-	CSAITGYDEQFF
TRBV6-5	-	TRBJ2-5	-	CASSYSTGRKTQYF
TRBV29-1	-	TRBJ2-3	once	CSVGLSREDTQYF
TRBV29-1	TRBD2	TRBJ2-5	-	CSVMLAGRGETQYF
TRBV5-8	-	TRBJ2-7	-	CASSLEAGSTYEQYF
TRBV7-8	-	TRBJ2-7	once	CASSLNGAEQYF
TRBV11-2	-	TRBJ2-7	many	CASSLGFEQYF
TRBV11-2	-	TRBJ2-7	many	CASSFYGLPYEQYF
TRBV29-1	-	TRBJ1-2	many	CSYVDPHGYTF
TRBV9	-	TRBJ1-6	once	CASSLGRRKNSPLHF
TRBV15	-	TRBJ2-1	-	CATSRDKEIFPGNEQFF
TRBV10-3	TRBD2	TRBJ2-3	once	CATTGTSGKDTQYF
TRBV7-9	-	TRBJ2-1	-	CASSFPGQTAGYNEQFF